Listed here are 30 T cell receptor beta chains from one sample, sequenced in a study of blood T cells in healthy people across ages. A second PCR, run for about 6 to 12 cycles, used a sample-barcoded 5' primer plus a J-beta primer mix. TCRdb itself ran the 5' RACE reads through MiXCR, one entry per CDR3 protein. The sample contains 1.5 million to 1.8 million distinct CDR3 sequences, roughly 43% of which appear only once. Specimen: blood. Receptors were obtained from a woman under 30 in good health.

This clonotype has a handful of counts. The rearrangement links TRBV29-1 to TRBJ1-4, with D unresolved. The CDR3 runs to 13 residues. Germline loops: CDR1 SQVTM, CDR2 ANQGSEA. Trimming pared 6 bases from V and 7 bases from J, leaving 15 bases between. The CDR3 DNA follows: TGCAGCGTCTCCTTCGGACGATTTGAAAAACTGTTTTTT. This codes for CSVSFGRFEKLFF.

The chain uses TRBV10-3 and TRBJ1-1; TRBD1 is a possible D gene (6 bases). Trimming left V 8 bases short and J 2 bases short, with 18 bases between. The CDR3 is 15 residues long. Germline V gives CDR1 ENHRY, CDR2 SYGVKD. CDR3 residues: CAIRGRAGINTEAFF. The CDR3 nucleotides read TGTGCCATCCGGGGGCGGGCAGGGATAAACACTGAAGCTTTCTTT.

This clonotype was seen a handful of times. The genes are TRBV14 and TRBJ2-3; the D is unclear. Germline CDR1 SGHDN, CDR2 FVKESK. This CDR3 is built from 12 residues. Trimming removed 2 bases from V and 5 bases from J, with 5 bases in between. The CDR3 is CASSQFGDTQYF. The CDR3 DNA sequence: TGTGCCAGCAGCCAATTTGGAGATACGCAGTATTTT. The full variable domain, rest sourced from reference TRBV14 and TRBJ2-3, is EAGVTQFPSHSVIEKGQTVTLRCDPISGHDNLYWYRRVMGKEIKFLLHFVKESKQDESGMPNNRFLAERTGGTYSTLKVQPAELEDSGVYFCASSQFGDTQYFGPGTRLTVL.

This clonotype showed up just a few times. This chain uses TRBV11-2 with TRBJ1-4, with a possible D match to TRBD1 (6 bases). There are 17 residues in the CDR3. V lost 5 bases and J 4 bases, leaving 20 bases between the germline ends. Germline V CDR1 and CDR2: SGHAT, FQNNGV. CDR3 amino acids: CASSPLRGRGINEKLFF. The CDR3 nucleotides read TGTGCCAGCAGCCCGCTCAGAGGGAGGGGGATTAATGAAAAACTGTTTTTT. The whole variable domain, filled in from reference TRBV11-2 and TRBJ1-4, reads EAGVAQSPRYKIIEKRQSVAFWCNPISGHATLYWYQQILGQGPKLLIQFQNNGVVDDSQLPKDRFSAERLKGVDSTLKIQPAKLEDSAVYLCASSPLRGRGINEKLFFGSGTQLSVL.

This clonotype was detected ten times or more. The chain has TRBV29-1 and TRBJ1-5, with a tentative D call TRBD1 (6 bases). V was cut by 4 bases and J by 3 bases, with 16 bases left in between. Germline CDR1 is SQVTM and CDR2 is ANQGSEA. The CDR3 sequence is 15 residues long. The CDR3 is CSVVRGRTLNQPQHF. The DNA for the CDR3 is TGCAGCGTTGTGCGGGGGCGAACCCTCAATCAGCCCCAGCATTTT.

This chain uses TRBV5-1 with TRBJ2-3; TRBD2 is a possible D gene (5 bases). The CDR3 covers 12 residues. Germline assignment: CDR1 SGHRS and CDR2 YFSETQ. V lost 8 bases, J lost 2 bases, and 9 bases lay in between. The CDR3 protein is CASFGITDTQYF. CDR3 nucleotide sequence: TGCGCCAGTTTCGGGATCACAGATACGCAGTATTTT.

The sample holds one count of this clonotype. The genes are TRBV4-3 and TRBJ2-3; 8 bases are a match to TRBD2. CDR3 length equals 17 residues. CDR1 is LGHNA and CDR2 is YSLEER in the germline V gene. The ends lost 2 bases at V and 7 bases at J; junction bases unmatched: 14. The CDR3 loop reads CASSQKIAGGDLHTQYF. CDR3 nucleotide sequence: TGCGCCAGCAGCCAAAAGATCGCGGGAGGTGACTTACATACGCAGTATTTT.

The V and J genes are TRBV6-5 and TRBJ1-2; weak D call: TRBD1 (6 bases). This CDR3 is built from 16 residues. Trimming removed 7 bases at V and 4 bases at J, with 22 bases between. Per germline, CDR1 MNHEY and CDR2 SVGAGI. CDR3 nucleotides: TGTGCCAGCATACGTGTTTTGGGGGGCCCAGGCTATGGCTACACCTTC. Amino acids: CASIRVLGGPGYGYTF.

The rearrangement links TRBV6-6 to TRBJ2-3, with D unresolved. The CDR3 is 11 amino acids. V shed 2 bases and J shed 7 bases, with 4 bases lying between them. From germline, CDR1 is MNHNY and CDR2 SVGAGI (reference sequence). The CDR3 DNA reads as TGTGCCAGCAGTTACGTTAATACGCAGTATTTT. It codes for CASSYVNTQYF.

A word on this clonotype: This may stem from a read error, because a much larger clone lies one nucleotide away. This chain joins TRBV5-1 and TRBJ2-1; D tentatively reads TRBD1 or TRBD2 (5 bases each). The CDR3 sequence is 15 residues long. In germline, CDR1 is SGHRS, CDR2 YFSETQ. The DNA of the CDR3 is TGCGCCAGCAGTTTGGGGGAGAACTCCTACAATGAGCAGTTCTTC. This gives the protein CASSLGENSYNEQFF. Based on the CDR3 plus reference TRBV5-1 and TRBJ2-1, the full variable domain is KAGVTQTPRYLIKTRGQQVTLSCSPISGHRSVSWYQQTPGQGLQFLFEYFSETQRNKGNFPGRFSGRQFSNSRSEMNVSTLELGDSALYLCASSLGENSYNEQFFGPGTRLTVL.

The chain carries TRBV7-9 and TRBJ1-4; TRBD1 is a possible D gene (5 bases). This CDR3 is built from 15 residues. Trimming removed 5 bases from V and 6 bases from J, with 16 bases in between. Germline CDR1 is SEHNR and CDR2 is FQNEAQ (reference sequence). The CDR3 DNA reads TGTGCCAGCAGCCCCGGGACTTTTAGATATGAAAAACTGTTTTTT. Protein sequence: CASSPGTFRYEKLFF.

This clonotype has a count of ten or more. V usage is TRBV7-2 and J usage is TRBJ2-3; D may correspond to TRBD1 or TRBD2 (5 bases each). Germline lookup yields CDR1 SGHTA and CDR2 FQGNSA. The CDR3 sequence is 15 residues long. V was pared by 0 bases and J by 2 bases, with 9 bases between. CDR3 bases: TGTGCCAGCAGCTTAGCGCTTGGGACCACAGATACGCAGTATTTT. Translation: CASSLALGTTDTQYF.

The table lists this clonotype with many counts. The chain combines TRBV7-2 with TRBJ2-6; no definite D call. The germline gives CDR1 SGHTA, CDR2 FQGNSA. V lost 3 bases and J 0 bases, leaving 9 bases between the germline ends. The CDR3 is 16 residues long. The CDR3 DNA is TGTGCCAGCAGCTTTGCCATCTACTCTGGGGCCAACGTCCTGACTTTC. Residues: CASSFAIYSGANVLTF.

This clonotype came up a few times. J is TRBJ1-2 and V is TRBV4-3, with 7 positions matching TRBD1. The CDR3 runs 15 residues. With V trimmed by 2 bases and J by 4 bases, 7 bases remained unmatched. The germline gives CDR1 LGHNA, CDR2 YSLEER. Here the CDR3 DNA reads TGCGCCAGCAGCCAAAGCCTCGACAGGGCCTATGGCTACACCTTC. This translates into CASSQSLDRAYGYTF.

A few counts support this clonotype. V gene TRBV2 combines with J gene TRBJ1-1; tentative D call: TRBD1 (5 bases). CDR1 SNHLY and CDR2 FYNNEI come from the germline V gene. V was pared by 6 bases and J by 6 bases, with 11 bases between. The CDR3 has 12 amino acids. DNA for the CDR3: TGTGCCAGCAGGGAACAGGTTGCTGAAGCTTTCTTT. Its translation is CASREQVAEAFF.

This clonotype has ten or more counts. This chain joins TRBV9 and TRBJ2-3; 8 bases align to TRBD2. The CDR3 is 18 residues long. Germline values: CDR1 SGDLS, CDR2 YYNGEE. J lost 1 base, V lost 0 bases, and 10 bases had no gene match. The CDR3 here is CASSVGRLGLAGTDTQYF. Here the CDR3 DNA reads TGTGCCAGCAGCGTAGGTCGTCTAGGACTAGCAGGCACAGATACGCAGTATTTT.

V usage is TRBV20-1 and J usage is TRBJ2-7; 8 nucleotides agree with TRBD2. Looked up from germline, CDR1 is DFQATT and CDR2 is SNEGSKA (reference sequence). This CDR3 spans 15 amino acids. Trimming removed 0 bases from V and 7 bases from J; junction bases left unmatched: 11. CDR3 DNA: TGCAGTGCTAGAGATCACGGGACTAGTCCCAATGAGCAGTACTTC. Its protein product is CSARDHGTSPNEQYF.

The chain has TRBV6-2 or TRBV6-3 and TRBJ2-1; 10 bases agree with TRBD2. This CDR3 is built from 14 residues. Germline CDR1 MNHEY, CDR2 SVGEGT. Germline trimming cut 7 bases from V and 8 bases from J; bases unmatched to any gene: 8. The chain's CDR3 is CASNRGLASDEQFF. The CDR3 DNA is TGTGCCAGCAATCGGGGACTAGCGAGCGATGAGCAGTTCTTC.

The chain joins TRBV25-1 to TRBJ2-7; D not resolved. Trimming left V 4 bases short and J 7 bases short, with 8 bases between. The CDR3 runs to 11 residues. Germline CDR1 MGHDK, CDR2 SYGVNS. This CDR3 reads CASSASWEQYF. In nucleotides, the CDR3 is TGTGCCAGCAGTGCCTCTTGGGAGCAGTACTTC.

The rearrangement links TRBV25-1 to TRBJ2-1, with D perhaps TRBD1 (5 bases). The V end lost 1 base, the J end lost 7 bases, and 11 bases lay between the germline ends. Per the germline V gene, CDR1 is MGHDK and CDR2 is SYGVNS. There are 14 residues in the CDR3. In nucleotides, the CDR3 is TGTGCCAGCAGTGAATTGGGATCAGGGAATGAGCAGTTCTTC. Its protein product is CASSELGSGNEQFF.

The rearrangement uses TRBV4-3 and TRBJ2-7; no firm D call. V lost 0 bases to trimming and J lost 2 bases, with 8 bases between them. CDR3 size: 14 residues. Looked up from germline, CDR1 is LGHNA and CDR2 is YSLEER. The CDR3 loop reads CASSQEYGTYEQYF. CDR3 in DNA: TGCGCCAGCAGCCAAGAATATGGAACCTACGAGCAGTACTTC.

The rearrangement links TRBV30 to TRBJ2-1, with D perhaps TRBD2 (6 bases). Deletions cut 2 bases from V and 8 bases from J, with 10 bases between. The CDR3 totals 12 residues. Germline CDR1 GTSNPN, CDR2 SVGIG (reference sequence). The CDR3 region is CAWSPTSYEQFF. CDR3 DNA sequence: TGTGCCTGGAGTCCTACTAGCTATGAGCAGTTCTTC.

The chain uses TRBV27 and TRBJ2-1; 8 bases map to TRBD2. Germline CDR1 is MNHEY and CDR2 is SMNVEV (reference sequence). V gave up 7 bases and J gave up 2 bases; unmatched junction bases: 4. The CDR3 runs 14 residues. DNA for the CDR3: TGTGCCAGCATTGCGGGGGGCCCCTACAATGAGCAGTTCTTC. Its protein is CASIAGGPYNEQFF.

V and J are TRBV2 and TRBJ1-1; no firm D call. Germline V gives CDR1 SNHLY, CDR2 FYNNEI. The CDR3 is 13 residues long. Trimming removed 8 bases from V and 4 bases from J, with 14 bases in between. The CDR3 protein is CASQTEGGTEAFF. In nucleotides, the CDR3 is TGTGCCAGCCAAACGGAGGGAGGCACTGAAGCTTTCTTT.

The chain carries TRBV6-2 or TRBV6-3 and TRBJ1-1; D is unclear. The V and J ends lost 5 bases and 4 bases respectively, with 11 bases between them. Germline V CDR1 and CDR2: MNHEY, SVGEGT. This CDR3 has 13 residues. CDR3 DNA: TGTGCCAGCAGTGAAGACAAGGCCACTGAAGCTTTCTTT. Its translation: CASSEDKATEAFF.

The rearrangement links TRBV5-8 to TRBJ1-5, with D possibly being TRBD1 (6 bases). The CDR3 is 15 residues long. The germline V gene has CDR1 SGHTS and CDR2 YDEGEE. V was trimmed by 7 bases and J by 0 bases, leaving 14 bases between them. CDR3 protein: CASVQQGYSNQPQHF. The CDR3 DNA reads TGTGCCAGCGTCCAACAGGGCTATAGCAATCAGCCCCAGCATTTT.

This clonotype was counted ten times or more. The V and J genes are TRBV24-1 and TRBJ1-5; D gene unclear. There are 14 residues in the CDR3. V was clipped by 4 bases and J by 6 bases, with 12 bases between them. The germline V gene has CDR1 KGHDR and CDR2 SFDVKD. CDR3 in amino acids: CATSDADWTQPQHF. Written as DNA, the CDR3 is TGTGCCACCAGTGACGCAGATTGGACTCAGCCCCAGCATTTT.

This clonotype was detected only a few times. The chain joins TRBV27 to TRBJ2-5; tentatively, D is TRBD1 (5 bases). Per germline, CDR1 MNHEY and CDR2 SMNVEV (reference sequence). Trimming shortened V by 6 bases and J by 10 bases, and 27 bases separated the two germline ends. The CDR3 totals 16 residues. The CDR3 region has the DNA TGTGCCAGCAGCCCATCAGGGCGGCGCGTATTATTCGACCAGTACTTC. It yields the protein CASSPSGRRVLFDQYF.

There are a few counts of this clonotype. The chain links TRBV6-1 to TRBJ2-1, with 12 positions matching TRBD2. The V segment lost 4 bases and the J segment 6 bases; nucleotides outside the gene matches: 7. The germline V gene has CDR1 MNHNS and CDR2 SASEGT. CDR3 size: 16 residues. The CDR3 DNA is TGTGCCAGCAGTGCACTAGCGGGAGGTGAGGGCAATGAGCAGTTCTTC. Translation gives CASSALAGGEGNEQFF.

The chain links TRBV28 to TRBJ2-7; 7 bases agree with TRBD2. The CDR3 contains 14 residues. Trimming took 2 bases from V and 3 from J; bases not matched to a gene: 4. Germline V gene data show CDR1 as MDHEN and CDR2 as SYDVKM. The DNA of the CDR3 is TGTGCCAGCAGTTTACCGGGAGGCTACTACGAGCAGTACTTC. Protein product: CASSLPGGYYEQYF. The whole variable domain, filled in from reference TRBV28 and TRBJ2-7, reads DVKVTQSSRYLVKRTGEKVFLECVQDMDHENMFWYRQDPGLGLRLIYFSYDVKMKEKGDIPEGYSVSREKKERFSLILESASTNQTSMYLCASSLPGGYYEQYFGPGTRLTVT.